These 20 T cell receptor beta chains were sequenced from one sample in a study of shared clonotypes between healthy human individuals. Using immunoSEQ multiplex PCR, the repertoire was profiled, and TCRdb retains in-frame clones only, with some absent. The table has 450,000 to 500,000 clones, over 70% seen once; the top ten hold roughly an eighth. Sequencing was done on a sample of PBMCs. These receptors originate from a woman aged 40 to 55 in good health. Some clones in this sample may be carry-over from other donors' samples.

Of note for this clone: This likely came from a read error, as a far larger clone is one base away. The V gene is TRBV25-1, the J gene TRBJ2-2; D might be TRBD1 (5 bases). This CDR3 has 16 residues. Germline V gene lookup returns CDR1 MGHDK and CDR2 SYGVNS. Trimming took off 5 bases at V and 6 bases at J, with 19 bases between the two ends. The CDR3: CASSYLSGHNAGELFF. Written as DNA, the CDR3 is TGTGCCAGCAGTTATTTATCAGGACATAACGCCGGGGAGCTGTTTTTT.

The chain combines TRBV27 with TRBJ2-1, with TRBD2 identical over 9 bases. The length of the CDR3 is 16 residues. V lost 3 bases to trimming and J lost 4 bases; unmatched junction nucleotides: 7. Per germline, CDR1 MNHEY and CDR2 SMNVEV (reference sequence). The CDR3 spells CASSFHSGSRYNEQFF. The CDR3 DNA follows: TGTGCCAGCAGTTTCCATAGCGGGAGTCGGTACAATGAGCAGTTCTTC.

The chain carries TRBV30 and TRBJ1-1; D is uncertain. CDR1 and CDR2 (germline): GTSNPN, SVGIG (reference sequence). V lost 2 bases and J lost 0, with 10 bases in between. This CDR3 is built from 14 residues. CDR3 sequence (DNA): TGTGCCTGGAGTCGCCTATTCCTGAACACTGAAGCTTTCTTT. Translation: CAWSRLFLNTEAFF. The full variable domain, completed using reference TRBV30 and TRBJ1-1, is SQTIHQWPATLVQPVGSPLSLECTVEGTSNPNLYWYRQAAGRGLQLLFYSVGIGQISSEVPQNLSASRPQDRQFILSSKKLLLSDSGFYLCAWSRLFLNTEAFFGQGTRLTVV.

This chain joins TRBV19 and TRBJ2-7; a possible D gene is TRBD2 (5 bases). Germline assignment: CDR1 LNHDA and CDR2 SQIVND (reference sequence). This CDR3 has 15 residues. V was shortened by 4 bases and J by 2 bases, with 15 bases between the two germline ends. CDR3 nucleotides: TGTGCCAGTAGTAAATCGGGGAGTCTCCCCTACGAGCAGTACTTC. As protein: CASSKSGSLPYEQYF. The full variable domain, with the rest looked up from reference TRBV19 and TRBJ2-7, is DGGITQSPKYLFRKEGQNVTLSCEQNLNHDAMYWYRQDPGQGLRLIYYSQIVNDFQKGDIAEGYSVSREKKESFPLTVTSAQKNPTAFYLCASSKSGSLPYEQYFGPGTRLTVT.

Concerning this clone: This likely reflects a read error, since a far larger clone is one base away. The DNA for the CDR3 is TGTGCCAGTAGTATCGGGGCAGACGCAGATACGCAGTATTTT. Its protein product is CASSIGADADTQYF. The chain links TRBV19 to TRBJ2-3, with D perhaps given as TRBD1 or TRBD2 (5 bases each). This CDR3 has 14 amino acids. V was pared by 3 bases and J by 4 bases, with 11 bases between. CDR1 and CDR2 (germline): LNHDA, SQIVND (reference sequence).

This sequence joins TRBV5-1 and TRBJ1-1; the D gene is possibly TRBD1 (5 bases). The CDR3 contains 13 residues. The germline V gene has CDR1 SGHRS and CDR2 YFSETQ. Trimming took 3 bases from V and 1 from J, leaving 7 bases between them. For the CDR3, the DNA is TGCGCCAGCAGCTGGGACGGGAACACTGAAGCTTTCTTT. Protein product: CASSWDGNTEAFF. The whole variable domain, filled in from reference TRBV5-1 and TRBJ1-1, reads KAGVTQTPRYLIKTRGQQVTLSCSPISGHRSVSWYQQTPGQGLQFLFEYFSETQRNKGNFPGRFSGRQFSNSRSEMNVSTLELGDSALYLCASSWDGNTEAFFGQGTRLTVV.

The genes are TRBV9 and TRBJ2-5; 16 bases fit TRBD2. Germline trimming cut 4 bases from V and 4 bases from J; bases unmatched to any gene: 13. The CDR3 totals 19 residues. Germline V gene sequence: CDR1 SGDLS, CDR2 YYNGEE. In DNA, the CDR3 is TGTGCCAGCAGCCCCCGCCGGGGGACTAGCGGGAGGGGAGGAGAGACCCAGTACTTC. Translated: CASSPRRGTSGRGGETQYF.

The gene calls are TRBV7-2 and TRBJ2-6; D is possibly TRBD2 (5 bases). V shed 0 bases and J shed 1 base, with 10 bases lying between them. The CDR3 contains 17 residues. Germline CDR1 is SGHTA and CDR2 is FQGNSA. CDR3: CASSLANSGSGANVLTF. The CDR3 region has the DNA TGTGCCAGCAGCTTAGCAAATTCGGGATCTGGGGCCAACGTCCTGACTTTC.

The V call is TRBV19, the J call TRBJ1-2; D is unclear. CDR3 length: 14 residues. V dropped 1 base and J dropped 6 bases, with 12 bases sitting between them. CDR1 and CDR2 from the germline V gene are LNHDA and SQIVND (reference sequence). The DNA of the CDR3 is TGTGCCAGTAGTATAGGTCGCAGGACGAATGGCTACACCTTC. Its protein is CASSIGRRTNGYTF.

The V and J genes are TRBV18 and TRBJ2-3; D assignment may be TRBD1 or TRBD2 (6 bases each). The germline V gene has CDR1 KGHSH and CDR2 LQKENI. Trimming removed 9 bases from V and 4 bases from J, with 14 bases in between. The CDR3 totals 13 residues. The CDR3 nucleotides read TGTGCCAGTCACAGGGACTTCGCAGATACGCAGTATTTT. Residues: CASHRDFADTQYF.

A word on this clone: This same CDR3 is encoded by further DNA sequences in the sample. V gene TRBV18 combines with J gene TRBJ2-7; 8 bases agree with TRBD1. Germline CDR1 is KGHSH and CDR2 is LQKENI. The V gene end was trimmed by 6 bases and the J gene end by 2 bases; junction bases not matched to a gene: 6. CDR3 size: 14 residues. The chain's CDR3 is CASSPGTGPYEQYF. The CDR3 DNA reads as TGTGCCAGCTCTCCCGGGACAGGTCCCTACGAGCAGTACTTC.

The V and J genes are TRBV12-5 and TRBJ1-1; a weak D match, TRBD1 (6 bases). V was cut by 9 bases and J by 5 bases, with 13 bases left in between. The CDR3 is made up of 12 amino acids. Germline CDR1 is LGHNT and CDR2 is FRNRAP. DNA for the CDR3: TGTGCTAGCGGGGGGCCAAATACTGAAGCTTTCTTT. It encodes CASGGPNTEAFF. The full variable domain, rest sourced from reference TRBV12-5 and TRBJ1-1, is DARVTQTPRHKVTEMGQEVTMRCQPILGHNTVFWYRQTMMQGLELLAYFRNRAPLDDSGMPKDRFSAEMPDATLATLKIQPSEPRDSAVYFCASGGPNTEAFFGQGTRLTVV.

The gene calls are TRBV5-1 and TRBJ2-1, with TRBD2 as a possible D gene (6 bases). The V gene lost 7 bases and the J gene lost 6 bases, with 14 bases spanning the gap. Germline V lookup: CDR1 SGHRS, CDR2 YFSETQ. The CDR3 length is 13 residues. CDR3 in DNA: TGCGCCAGCGGGCCTGGGGGGACCAATGAGCAGTTCTTC. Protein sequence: CASGPGGTNEQFF.

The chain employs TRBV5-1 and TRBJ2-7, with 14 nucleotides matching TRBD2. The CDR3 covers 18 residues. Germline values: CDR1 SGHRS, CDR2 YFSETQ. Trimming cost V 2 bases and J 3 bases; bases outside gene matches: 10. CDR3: CASSLTPTGTSGSYEQYF. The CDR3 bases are TGCGCCAGCAGCTTAACCCCGACCGGGACTAGCGGGAGCTACGAGCAGTACTTC.

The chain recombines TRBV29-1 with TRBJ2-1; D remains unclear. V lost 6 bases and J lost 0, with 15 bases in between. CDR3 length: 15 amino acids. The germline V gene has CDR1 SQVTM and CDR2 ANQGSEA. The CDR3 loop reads CSVFPPRTSYNEQFF. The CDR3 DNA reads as TGCAGCGTCTTCCCTCCTCGGACCTCCTACAATGAGCAGTTCTTC.

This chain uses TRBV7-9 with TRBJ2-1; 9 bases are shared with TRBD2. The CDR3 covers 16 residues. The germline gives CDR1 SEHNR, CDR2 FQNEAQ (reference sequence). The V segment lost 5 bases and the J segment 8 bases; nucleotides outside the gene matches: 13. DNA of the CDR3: TGTGCCAGCAGCCCGAGGTTTAGCGGGAGCGTCGATGAGCAGTTCTTC. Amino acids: CASSPRFSGSVDEQFF.

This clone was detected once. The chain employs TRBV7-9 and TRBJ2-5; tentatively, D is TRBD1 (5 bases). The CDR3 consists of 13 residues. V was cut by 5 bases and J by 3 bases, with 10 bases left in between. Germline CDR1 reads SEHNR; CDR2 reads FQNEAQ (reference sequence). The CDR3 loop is CASSPQGKETQYF. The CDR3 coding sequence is TGTGCCAGCAGCCCTCAGGGAAAAGAGACCCAGTACTTC.

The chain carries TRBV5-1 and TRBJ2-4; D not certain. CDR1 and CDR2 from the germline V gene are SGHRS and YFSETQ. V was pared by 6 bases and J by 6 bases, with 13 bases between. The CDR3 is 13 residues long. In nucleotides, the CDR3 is TGCGCCAGCACAGACCCCCGACGAAACATTCAGTACTTC. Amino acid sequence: CASTDPRRNIQYF. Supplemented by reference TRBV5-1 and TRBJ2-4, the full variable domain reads KAGVTQTPRYLIKTRGQQVTLSCSPISGHRSVSWYQQTPGQGLQFLFEYFSETQRNKGNFPGRFSGRQFSNSRSEMNVSTLELGDSALYLCASTDPRRNIQYFGAGTRLSVL.

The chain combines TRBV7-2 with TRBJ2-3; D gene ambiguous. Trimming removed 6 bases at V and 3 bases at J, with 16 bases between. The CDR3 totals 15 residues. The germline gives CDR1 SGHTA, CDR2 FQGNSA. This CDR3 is CASRGLGLPTDTQYF. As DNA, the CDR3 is TGTGCCAGCAGGGGTCTCGGCCTCCCTACAGATACGCAGTATTTT. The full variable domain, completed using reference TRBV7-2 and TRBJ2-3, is GAGVSQSPSNKVTEKGKDVELRCDPISGHTALYWYRQSLGQGLEFLIYFQGNSAPDKSGLPSDRFSAERTGGSVSTLTIQRTQQEDSAVYLCASRGLGLPTDTQYFGPGTRLTVL.

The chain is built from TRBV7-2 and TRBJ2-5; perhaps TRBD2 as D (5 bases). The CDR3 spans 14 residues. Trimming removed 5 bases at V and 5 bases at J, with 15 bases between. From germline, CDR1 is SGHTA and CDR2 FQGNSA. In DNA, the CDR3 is TGTGCCAGCAGCCCTGGACTGGTTGGGGAGACCCAGTACTTC. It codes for CASSPGLVGETQYF. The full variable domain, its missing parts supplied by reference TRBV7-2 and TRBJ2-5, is GAGVSQSPSNKVTEKGKDVELRCDPISGHTALYWYRQSLGQGLEFLIYFQGNSAPDKSGLPSDRFSAERTGGSVSTLTIQRTQQEDSAVYLCASSPGLVGETQYFGPGTRLLVL.